The 15 T cell receptor beta chains below all came from one sample that was sequenced in a study of T cell responses to AZD1222 COVID-19 vaccine. Only in-frame clones appear in the TCRdb table, and some are missing; sequencing was by immunoSEQ multiplex PCR. The sample lists more than 35,000 clones; 83% were seen once. Here the sequenced sample was peripheral blood, taken on day 0 of AZD1222 vaccination. The receptors come from an adult in good health.

V is TRBV6-5 and J is TRBJ1-2; no reliable D call. The CDR3 totals 13 residues. CDR1 is MNHEY, CDR2 SVGAGI, per germline. The V end was cut by 6 bases, the J end by 4 bases, with 12 bases between. CDR3 region: CASSVDGVYGYTF. The CDR3 bases are TGTGCCAGCAGCGTGGACGGAGTCTATGGCTACACCTTC.

The rearrangement uses TRBV10-3 and TRBJ1-4; a weak D match, TRBD1 (5 bases). This CDR3 has 16 residues. Germline values: CDR1 ENHRY, CDR2 SYGVKD. The V end lost 0 bases, the J end lost 4 bases, and 12 bases lay between the germline ends. DNA for the CDR3: TGTGCCATCAGTGAGTCGAAGGGGAGGATTAATGAAAAACTGTTTTTT. This encodes CAISESKGRINEKLFF.

The chain couples TRBV30 to TRBJ2-1, with D possibly being TRBD1 (7 bases). The ends were cut back, 0 bases at V and 5 bases at J, with 26 bases in the middle. This CDR3 comprises 19 residues. From germline, CDR1 is GTSNPN and CDR2 SVGIG (reference sequence). The CDR3 loop reads CAWSVSRGRGASVNNEQFF. The CDR3 nucleotides are TGTGCCTGGAGTGTAAGTAGGGGGCGAGGGGCTAGCGTCAACAATGAGCAGTTCTTC.

V and J are TRBV24-1 and TRBJ2-2; 8 nucleotides agree with TRBD1. J was trimmed by 6 bases and V by 4 bases; bases with no gene match: 3. The CDR3 runs 14 residues. Per germline, CDR1 KGHDR and CDR2 SFDVKD. The CDR3 loop is CATSERTGPGELFF. The DNA of the CDR3 is TGTGCCACCAGTGAAAGGACAGGGCCCGGGGAGCTGTTTTTT.

The V gene is TRBV5-1, the J gene TRBJ1-1, with 7 bases aligning to TRBD1. V shed 3 bases, J shed 2 bases, and the junction held 7 bases outside the gene matches. Per germline, CDR1 SGHRS and CDR2 YFSETQ. The CDR3 has 15 amino acids. CDR3: CASSSGTVINTEAFF. The CDR3 DNA reads as TGCGCCAGCAGCTCCGGGACAGTAATAAACACTGAAGCTTTCTTT.

This clone was detected once. The genes are TRBV5-4 and TRBJ2-5, with 8 bases lining up with TRBD1. There are 15 residues in the CDR3. The ends lost 0 bases at V and 0 bases at J; junction bases unmatched: 1. Germline V CDR1 and CDR2: SGHNT, YYREEE (reference sequence). CDR3 nucleotides: TGTGCCAGCAGCTTGGGACAGGGGCACCAAGAGACCCAGTACTTC. Its protein product is CASSLGQGHQETQYF.

The chain carries TRBV21-1 and TRBJ2-4; the listed D gene, TRBD2, was not tested against the DNA. TRBV21-1 is recorded as a pseudogene. The CDR3 is made up of 13 amino acids. For the CDR3, the DNA is TGTGCCAGCAGCATCCTAGCCAAAAACATTCAGTACTTC. This gives the protein CASSILAKNIQYF.

V gene TRBV4-3 combines with J gene TRBJ1-1; no clear D. This CDR3 spans 15 amino acids. V dropped 1 base and J dropped 2 bases, with 11 bases sitting between them. Germline CDR1 is LGHNA and CDR2 is YSLEER. The CDR3: CASSQGFTVNTEAFF. The DNA for the CDR3 is TGCGCCAGCAGCCAAGGGTTCACAGTTAACACTGAAGCTTTCTTT.

This clone showed up just once. This chain connects TRBV6-5 to TRBJ2-7; the D gene is possibly TRBD2 (6 bases). The V end lost 1 base, the J end lost 7 bases, and 14 bases lay between the germline ends. This CDR3 is built from 14 residues. The V gene's germline CDR1 is MNHEY and CDR2 SVGAGI. The chain's CDR3 is CASSYFGTLYEQYF. The DNA for the CDR3 is TGTGCCAGCAGTTACTTTGGGACTCTTTATGAGCAGTACTTC.

This clone was seen a few times. This rearrangement joins TRBV30 to TRBJ2-3; D gene uncertain. This CDR3 contains 11 residues. The ends were cut back, 2 bases at V and 5 bases at J, with 5 bases in the middle. CDR1 is GTSNPN and CDR2 is SVGIG in the germline V gene (reference sequence). The chain's CDR3 is CAWSPLDTQYF. The CDR3 DNA is TGTGCCTGGAGTCCCTTAGATACGCAGTATTTT.

This sequence joins TRBV10-3 and TRBJ2-7; the match to TRBD1 covers 7 bases. The CDR3 contains 14 residues. In germline, CDR1 is ENHRY, CDR2 SYGVKD. The junction had 7 bases not matched to a gene; V was cut back by 5 bases and J by 3 bases. The CDR3 here is CAISLTGQSYEQYF. The CDR3 DNA reads as TGTGCCATCAGTTTGACAGGGCAAAGCTACGAGCAGTACTTC.

J is TRBJ1-6 and V is TRBV5-1; 9 bases map to TRBD1. The CDR3 extends over 14 amino acids. Germline V gives CDR1 SGHRS, CDR2 YFSETQ. The ends lost 5 bases at V and 10 bases at J; junction bases unmatched: 7. CDR3 nucleotide sequence: TGCGCCAGCAGTGACGGACAGGGGAAGTCACCCCTCCACTTT. It codes for CASSDGQGKSPLHF. Full variable domain (missing parts from reference TRBV5-1 and TRBJ1-6): KAGVTQTPRYLIKTRGQQVTLSCSPISGHRSVSWYQQTPGQGLQFLFEYFSETQRNKGNFPGRFSGRQFSNSRSEMNVSTLELGDSALYLCASSDGQGKSPLHFGNGTRLTVT.

This rearrangement joins TRBV7-3 to TRBJ1-1; no clear D. The CDR3 runs 14 residues. The germline CDR1 and CDR2 sequences are SGHTA and FQGTGA. The V gene lost 0 bases and the J gene lost 2 bases, with 7 bases spanning the gap. In DNA, the CDR3 is TGTGCCAGCAGCTTAACGCCGGGCAACACTGAAGCTTTCTTT. This gives the protein CASSLTPGNTEAFF. Full variable domain (rest looked up from reference TRBV7-3 and TRBJ1-1): GAGVSQTPSNKVTEKGKYVELRCDPISGHTALYWYRQSLGQGPEFLIYFQGTGAADDSGLPNDRFFAVRPEGSVSTLKIQRTERGDSAVYLCASSLTPGNTEAFFGQGTRLTVV.

This chain uses TRBV10-1 with TRBJ1-6, with TRBD1 identical over 8 bases. The CDR3 has 15 residues. The junction had 5 bases not matched to a gene; V was cut back by 0 bases and J by 10 bases. Germline V gene lookup returns CDR1 WNHNN and CDR2 SYGVQD (reference sequence). This CDR3 is CASSESRTGRSPLHF. The CDR3 bases are TGCGCCAGCAGTGAGTCTCGGACAGGGCGATCACCCCTCCACTTT.

V gene TRBV7-2 combines with J gene TRBJ2-1; the match to TRBD2 covers 7 bases. Germline values: CDR1 SGHTA, CDR2 FQGNSA. The ends lost 7 bases at V and 0 bases at J; junction bases unmatched: 12. The CDR3 length is 17 residues. CDR3 in DNA: TGTGCCAGCACCGCGCGGGCGGGAGTACTCTCCTACAATGAGCAGTTCTTC. It is translated as CASTARAGVLSYNEQFF.